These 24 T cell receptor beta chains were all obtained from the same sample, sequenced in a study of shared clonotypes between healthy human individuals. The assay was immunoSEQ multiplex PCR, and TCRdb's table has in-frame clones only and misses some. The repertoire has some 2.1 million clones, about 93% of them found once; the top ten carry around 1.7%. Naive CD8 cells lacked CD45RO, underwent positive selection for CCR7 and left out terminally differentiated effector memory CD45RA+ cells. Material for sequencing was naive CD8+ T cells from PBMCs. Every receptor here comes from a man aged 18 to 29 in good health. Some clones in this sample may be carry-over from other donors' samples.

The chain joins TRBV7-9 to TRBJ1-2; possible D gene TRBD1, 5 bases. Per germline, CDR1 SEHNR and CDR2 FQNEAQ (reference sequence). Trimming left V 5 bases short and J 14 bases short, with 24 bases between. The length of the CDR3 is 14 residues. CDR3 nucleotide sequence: TGTGCCAGCAGCCCTGGGGCGGACCCGTTACGAGAGACCTTC. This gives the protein CASSPGADPLRETF.

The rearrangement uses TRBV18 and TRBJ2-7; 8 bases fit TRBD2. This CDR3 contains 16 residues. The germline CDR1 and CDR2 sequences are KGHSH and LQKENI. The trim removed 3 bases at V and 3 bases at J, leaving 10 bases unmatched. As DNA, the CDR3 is TGTGCCAGCTCACCCCTGGGACTAGGGAACGACTACGAGCAGTACTTC. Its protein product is CASSPLGLGNDYEQYF.

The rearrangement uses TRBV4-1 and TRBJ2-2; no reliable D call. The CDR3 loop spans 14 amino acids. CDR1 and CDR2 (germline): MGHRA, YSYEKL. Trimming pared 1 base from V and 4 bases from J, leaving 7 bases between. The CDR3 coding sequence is TGCGCCAGCAGCCAAGTATTGGTCACCGGGGAGCTGTTTTTT. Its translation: CASSQVLVTGELFF.

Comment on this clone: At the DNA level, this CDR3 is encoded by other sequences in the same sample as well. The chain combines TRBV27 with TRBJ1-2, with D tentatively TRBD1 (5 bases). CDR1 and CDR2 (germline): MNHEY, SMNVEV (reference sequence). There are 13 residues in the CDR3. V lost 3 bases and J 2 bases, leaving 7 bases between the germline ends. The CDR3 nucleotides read TGTGCCAGCAGTTTTGGGGGAAACTATGGCTACACCTTC. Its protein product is CASSFGGNYGYTF.

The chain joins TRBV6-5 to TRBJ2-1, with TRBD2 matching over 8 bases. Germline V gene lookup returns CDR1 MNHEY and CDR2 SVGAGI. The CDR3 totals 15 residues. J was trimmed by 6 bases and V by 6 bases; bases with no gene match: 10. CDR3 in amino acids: CASSLREGRGNEQFF. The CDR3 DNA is TGTGCCAGCAGCCTACGGGAGGGCCGGGGCAATGAGCAGTTCTTC.

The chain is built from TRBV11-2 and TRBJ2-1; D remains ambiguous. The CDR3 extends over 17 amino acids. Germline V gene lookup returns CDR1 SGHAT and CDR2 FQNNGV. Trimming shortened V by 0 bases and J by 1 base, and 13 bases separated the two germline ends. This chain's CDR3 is CASSLDPRYTSYNEQFF. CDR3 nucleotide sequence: TGTGCCAGCAGCTTAGATCCCCGATATACATCCTACAATGAGCAGTTCTTC.

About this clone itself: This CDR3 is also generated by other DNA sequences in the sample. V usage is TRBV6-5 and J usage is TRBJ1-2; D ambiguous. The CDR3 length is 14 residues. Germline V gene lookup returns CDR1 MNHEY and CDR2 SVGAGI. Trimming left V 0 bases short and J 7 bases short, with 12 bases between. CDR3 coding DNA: TGTGCCAGCAGTTACTCGGAGGGAGCCCGTGGCTACACCTTC. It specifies CASSYSEGARGYTF.

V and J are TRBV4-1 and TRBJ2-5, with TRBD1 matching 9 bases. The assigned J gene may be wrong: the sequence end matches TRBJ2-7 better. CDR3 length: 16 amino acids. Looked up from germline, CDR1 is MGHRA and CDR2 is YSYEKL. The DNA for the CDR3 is TGCGCCAGCAGCCTCATTTTGGGGACAGGGCGCCACGAGCAGTACTTC. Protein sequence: CASSLILGTGRHEQYF.

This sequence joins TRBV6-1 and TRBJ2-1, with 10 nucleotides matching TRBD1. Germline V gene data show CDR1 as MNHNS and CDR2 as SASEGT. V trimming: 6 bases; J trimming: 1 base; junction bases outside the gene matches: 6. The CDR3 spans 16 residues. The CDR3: CASSEWTGGSYNEQFF. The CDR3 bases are TGTGCCAGCAGCGAATGGACAGGGGGATCCTACAATGAGCAGTTCTTC.

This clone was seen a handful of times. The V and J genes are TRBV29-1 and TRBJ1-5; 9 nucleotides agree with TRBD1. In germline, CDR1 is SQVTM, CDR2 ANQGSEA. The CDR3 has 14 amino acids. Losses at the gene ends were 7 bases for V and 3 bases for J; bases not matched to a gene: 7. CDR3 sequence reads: CSAMTGGFNQPQHF. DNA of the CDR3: TGCAGCGCGATGACAGGGGGGTTCAATCAGCCCCAGCATTTT. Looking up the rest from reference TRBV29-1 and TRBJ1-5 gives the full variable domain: SAVISQKPSRDICQRGTSLTIQCQVDSQVTMMFWYRQQPGQSLTLIATANQGSEATYESGFVIDKFPISRPNLTFSTLTVSNMSPEDSSIYLCSAMTGGFNQPQHFGDGTRLSIL.

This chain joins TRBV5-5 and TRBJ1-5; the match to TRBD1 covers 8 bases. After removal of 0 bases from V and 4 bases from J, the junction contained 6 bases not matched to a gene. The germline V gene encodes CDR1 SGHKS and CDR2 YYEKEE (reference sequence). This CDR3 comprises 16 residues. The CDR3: CASSLDGQGSNQPQHF. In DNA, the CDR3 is TGTGCCAGCAGCTTGGATGGACAGGGTTCAAATCAGCCCCAGCATTTT.

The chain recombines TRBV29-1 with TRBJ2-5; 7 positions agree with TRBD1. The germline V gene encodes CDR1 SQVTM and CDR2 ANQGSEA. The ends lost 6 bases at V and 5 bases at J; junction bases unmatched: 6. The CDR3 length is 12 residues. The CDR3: CSVTTGQETQYF. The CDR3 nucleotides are TGCAGCGTCACGACAGGGCAGGAGACCCAGTACTTC.

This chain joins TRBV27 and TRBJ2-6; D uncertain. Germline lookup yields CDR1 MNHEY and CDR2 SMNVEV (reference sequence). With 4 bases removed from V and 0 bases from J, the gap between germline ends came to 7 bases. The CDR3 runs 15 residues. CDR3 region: CASSYSRSGANVLTF. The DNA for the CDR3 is TGTGCCAGCAGTTACTCTCGCTCTGGGGCCAACGTCCTGACTTTC.

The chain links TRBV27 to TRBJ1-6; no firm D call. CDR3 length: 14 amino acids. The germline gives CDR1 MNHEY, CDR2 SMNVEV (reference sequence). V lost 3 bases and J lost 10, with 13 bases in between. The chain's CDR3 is CASSLNSQGSPLHF. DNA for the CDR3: TGTGCCAGCAGTTTGAACAGCCAAGGCTCACCCCTCCACTTT.

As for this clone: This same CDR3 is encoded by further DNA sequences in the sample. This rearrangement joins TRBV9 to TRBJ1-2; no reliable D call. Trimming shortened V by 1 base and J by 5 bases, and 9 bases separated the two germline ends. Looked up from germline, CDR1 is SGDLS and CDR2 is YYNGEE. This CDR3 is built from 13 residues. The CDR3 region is CASSVREGYGYTF. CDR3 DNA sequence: TGTGCCAGCAGCGTACGGGAAGGATATGGCTACACCTTC.

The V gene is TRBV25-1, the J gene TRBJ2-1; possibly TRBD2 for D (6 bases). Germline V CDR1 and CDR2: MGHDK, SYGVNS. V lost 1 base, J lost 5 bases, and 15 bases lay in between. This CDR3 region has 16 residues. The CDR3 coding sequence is TGTGCCAGCAGTGAATCTGCTACTAGCCCCCACAATGAGCAGTTCTTC. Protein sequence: CASSESATSPHNEQFF.

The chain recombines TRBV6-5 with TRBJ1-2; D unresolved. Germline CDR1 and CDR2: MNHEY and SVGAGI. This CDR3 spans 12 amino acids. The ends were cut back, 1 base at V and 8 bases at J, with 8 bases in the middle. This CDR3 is CASSYFSGGYTF. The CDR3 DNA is TGTGCCAGCAGTTACTTCTCGGGGGGCTACACCTTC.

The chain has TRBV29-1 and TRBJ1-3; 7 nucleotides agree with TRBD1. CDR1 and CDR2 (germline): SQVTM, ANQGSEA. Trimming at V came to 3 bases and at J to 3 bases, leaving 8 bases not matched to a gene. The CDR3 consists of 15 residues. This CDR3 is CSVETWTGRGNTIYF. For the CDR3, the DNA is TGCAGCGTTGAGACTTGGACAGGCCGTGGAAACACCATATATTTT.

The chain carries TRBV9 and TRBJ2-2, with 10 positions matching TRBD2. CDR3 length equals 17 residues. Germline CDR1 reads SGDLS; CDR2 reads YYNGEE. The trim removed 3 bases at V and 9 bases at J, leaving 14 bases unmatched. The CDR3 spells CASSGEGWTSGNRELFF. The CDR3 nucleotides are TGTGCCAGCAGCGGAGAGGGGTGGACTAGCGGAAACAGGGAGCTGTTTTTT.

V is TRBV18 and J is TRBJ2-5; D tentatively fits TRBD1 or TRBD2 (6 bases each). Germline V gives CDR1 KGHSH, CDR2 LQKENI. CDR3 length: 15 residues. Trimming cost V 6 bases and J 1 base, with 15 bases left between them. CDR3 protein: CASSTGASFQETQYF. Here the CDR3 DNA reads TGTGCCAGCTCCACGGGGGCTAGCTTCCAAGAGACCCAGTACTTC.

Here the CDR3 DNA reads TGTGCCCAGCCCCCCGAGGGGGCCAACGTCCTGACTTTC. Translation: CAQPPEGANVLTF. The chain joins TRBV7-2 to TRBJ2-6; D unclear. Per the germline V gene, CDR1 is SGHTA and CDR2 is FQGNSA. This CDR3 has 13 amino acids. Trimming pared 11 bases from V and 4 bases from J, leaving 12 bases between.

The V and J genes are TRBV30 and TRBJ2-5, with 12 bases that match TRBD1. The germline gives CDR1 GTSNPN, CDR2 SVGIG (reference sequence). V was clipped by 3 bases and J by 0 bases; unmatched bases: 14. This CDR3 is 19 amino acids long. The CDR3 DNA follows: TGTGCCTGGAGCCCCCCCGGGACAGGGGGCGGTTGGTACCAAGAGACCCAGTACTTC. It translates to CAWSPPGTGGGWYQETQYF.

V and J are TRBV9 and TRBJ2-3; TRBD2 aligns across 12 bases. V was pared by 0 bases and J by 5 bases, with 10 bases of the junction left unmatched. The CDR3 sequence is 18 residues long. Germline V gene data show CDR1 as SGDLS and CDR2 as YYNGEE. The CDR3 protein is CASSVESVTSGSRDTQYF. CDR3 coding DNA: TGTGCCAGCAGCGTAGAGTCGGTGACTAGCGGGAGTCGAGATACGCAGTATTTT.

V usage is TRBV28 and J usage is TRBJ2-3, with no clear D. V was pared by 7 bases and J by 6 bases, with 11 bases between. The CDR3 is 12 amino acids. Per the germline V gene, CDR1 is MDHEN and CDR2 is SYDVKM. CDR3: CASTMSGDTQYF. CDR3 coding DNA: TGTGCCAGCACCATGTCCGGGGATACGCAGTATTTT. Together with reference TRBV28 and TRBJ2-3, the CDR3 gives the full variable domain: DVKVTQSSRYLVKRTGEKVFLECVQDMDHENMFWYRQDPGLGLRLIYFSYDVKMKEKGDIPEGYSVSREKKERFSLILESASTNQTSMYLCASTMSGDTQYFGPGTRLTVL.